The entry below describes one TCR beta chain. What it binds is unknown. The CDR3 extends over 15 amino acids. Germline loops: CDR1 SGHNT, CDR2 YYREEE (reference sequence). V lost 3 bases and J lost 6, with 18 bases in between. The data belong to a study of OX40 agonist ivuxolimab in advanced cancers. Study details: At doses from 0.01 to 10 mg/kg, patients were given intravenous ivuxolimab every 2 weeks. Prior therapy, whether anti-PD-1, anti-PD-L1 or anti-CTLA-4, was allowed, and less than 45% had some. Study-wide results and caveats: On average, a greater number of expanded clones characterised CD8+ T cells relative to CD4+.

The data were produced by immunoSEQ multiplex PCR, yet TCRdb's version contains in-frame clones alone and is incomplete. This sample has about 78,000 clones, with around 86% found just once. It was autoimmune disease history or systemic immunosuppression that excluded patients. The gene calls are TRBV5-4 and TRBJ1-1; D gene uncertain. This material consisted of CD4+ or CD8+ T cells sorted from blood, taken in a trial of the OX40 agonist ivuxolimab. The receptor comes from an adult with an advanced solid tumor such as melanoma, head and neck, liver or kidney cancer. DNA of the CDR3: TGTGCCAGCAGCTCCACGCTACAAGGAGTCGCTGAAGCTTTCTTT. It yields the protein CASSSTLQGVAEAFF.